This passage covers 32 T cell receptor beta chains from one sample sequenced in a study of neurological immune-mediated disorders. The time point here: longitudinal time-point 2. Each CDR3 protein is one row after TCRdb ran MiXCR on the 5' RACE reads. The sample has tens of thousands of distinct CDR3 sequences; approximately 6% are singletons. The specimen was PBMCs. These receptors all come from a woman aged 60-70 years with multiple sclerosis.

There are many counts of this clonotype. The chain is built from TRBV6-5 and TRBJ1-5; tentative D call: TRBD1 (5 bases). CDR1 and CDR2 (germline): MNHEY, SVGAGI. The V gene lost 2 bases and the J gene lost 2 bases, with 10 bases spanning the gap. This CDR3 is 15 amino acids long. The chain's CDR3 is CASSYGSTGNQPQHF. The CDR3 region has the DNA TGTGCCAGCAGTTACGGTTCGACAGGCAATCAGCCCCAGCATTTT.

This clonotype has a count of ten or more. The J gene is TRBJ2-1, the V gene TRBV5-1; no firm D call. The V end was cut by 6 bases, the J end by 2 bases, with 12 bases between. The CDR3 length is 14 residues. Germline V gene data show CDR1 as SGHRS and CDR2 as YFSETQ. DNA for the CDR3: TGCGCCAGCACGTTCGGCGAGACCTACAATGAGCAGTTCTTC. Amino acid sequence: CASTFGETYNEQFF.

Many counts were recorded for this clonotype. V is TRBV20-1 and J is TRBJ2-4, with 9 bases identical to TRBD1. Germline V gene sequence: CDR1 DFQATT, CDR2 SNEGSKA (reference sequence). The CDR3 totals 14 residues. After removal of 4 bases from V and 6 bases from J, the junction contained 7 bases not matched to a gene. In nucleotides, the CDR3 is TGCAGTGCTATAACAGGGGGCGCTTTAAACATTCAGTACTTC. Translating it yields CSAITGGALNIQYF.

This clonotype was recorded many times. This chain connects TRBV19 to TRBJ1-1, with D perhaps matching TRBD1 (5 bases). CDR3 size: 12 residues. Trimming cost V 5 bases and J 9 bases, with 13 bases left between them. Germline values: CDR1 LNHDA, CDR2 SQIVND (reference sequence). CDR3 DNA sequence: TGTGCCAGTAGTCTGCCGGGACCGAAAGCTTTCTTT. Amino acid sequence: CASSLPGPKAFF.

This clonotype was seen many times. The chain couples TRBV7-9 to TRBJ2-7; 9 nucleotides align to TRBD1. The junction had 15 bases not matched to a gene; V was cut back by 5 bases and J by 7 bases. CDR1 and CDR2 from the germline V gene are SEHNR and FQNEAQ (reference sequence). The CDR3 is made up of 16 amino acids. CDR3 residues: CASSKQTGTGLREQYF. DNA of the CDR3: TGTGCCAGCAGCAAACAGACCGGGACAGGGCTCAGAGAGCAGTACTTC.

This clonotype showed up many times. V and J are TRBV5-1 and TRBJ1-5; 8 bases line up with TRBD1. Trimming removed 4 bases from V and 6 bases from J; junction bases left unmatched: 6. The CDR3 contains 14 residues. Looked up from germline, CDR1 is SGHRS and CDR2 is YFSETQ. The CDR3 DNA follows: TGCGCCAGCAGCCCGGACAGGGAGGGTCAGCCCCAGCATTTT. As protein: CASSPDREGQPQHF.

In its sample, this clonotype was seen a few times. V gene TRBV7-6 combines with J gene TRBJ2-7; D is tentatively TRBD1 or TRBD2 (5 bases each). The CDR3 contains 15 residues. V was shortened by 4 bases and J by 3 bases, with 16 bases between the two germline ends. In germline, CDR1 is SGHVS, CDR2 FNYEAQ. The CDR3 DNA is TGTGCCAGCAGCTACCGGGACGACCCCAACTACGAGCAGTACTTC. Amino acid sequence: CASSYRDDPNYEQYF.

This clonotype was detected ten times or more. The rearrangement joins TRBV20-1 to TRBJ2-5, with D tentatively TRBD1 (6 bases). Germline values: CDR1 DFQATT, CDR2 SNEGSKA (reference sequence). V lost 6 bases to trimming and J lost 2 bases, with 7 bases between them. The CDR3 runs to 11 residues. DNA of the CDR3: TGCAGTGCACAGGGACAAGAGACCCAGTACTTC. Translating it yields CSAQGQETQYF.

This clonotype was seen repeatedly, ten times or more. The chain couples TRBV7-9 to TRBJ2-5, with TRBD2 identical over 9 bases. Per germline, CDR1 SEHNR and CDR2 FQNEAQ (reference sequence). The CDR3 covers 16 residues. With V trimmed by 1 base and J by 5 bases, 8 bases remained unmatched. CDR3 sequence (DNA): TGTGCCAGCAGCTTAGTCGTAGCGGGGGAGGCGGAGACCCAGTACTTC. Amino acids: CASSLVVAGEAETQYF.

This clonotype was recorded a few times. The rearrangement links TRBV20-1 to TRBJ1-1; the match to TRBD1 covers 7 bases. CDR1 and CDR2 (germline): DFQATT, SNEGSKA (reference sequence). Losses at the gene ends were 3 bases for V and 0 bases for J; bases not matched to a gene: 7. CDR3 length: 15 amino acids. CDR3 bases: TGCAGTGCTAGGGCAGGGGGGGGGATGAACACTGAAGCTTTCTTT. Its translation: CSARAGGGMNTEAFF.

This clonotype was counted ten times or more. The V and J genes are TRBV20-1 and TRBJ2-7; 14 nucleotides match TRBD2. Trimming took 6 bases from V and 3 from J; bases not matched to a gene: 10. The CDR3 covers 16 residues. Germline CDR1 and CDR2: DFQATT and SNEGSKA (reference sequence). The CDR3: CSARLAGGARIYEQYF. The CDR3, as DNA: TGCAGTGCCAGACTAGCGGGGGGGGCAAGAATCTACGAGCAGTACTTC.

This clonotype appeared many times. This rearrangement joins TRBV3-1 to TRBJ1-5; TRBD1 might be the D (5 bases). The CDR3 is made up of 17 amino acids. Germline assignment: CDR1 LGHDT and CDR2 YNNKEL (reference sequence). The V end was cut by 0 bases, the J end by 1 base, with 13 bases between. The CDR3 coding sequence is TGTGCCAGCAGCCAAGATTCCGGGCAGGGAAGCAATCAGCCCCAGCATTTT. Amino acid sequence: CASSQDSGQGSNQPQHF.

This clonotype has at least ten counts. CDR3 sequence reads: CASSQTGVPYNEQFF. The CDR3 nucleotides read TGTGCCAGCAGTCAAACAGGGGTACCCTACAATGAGCAGTTCTTC. J is TRBJ2-1 and V is TRBV6-5; 7 bases are shared with TRBD1. The V gene's germline CDR1 is MNHEY and CDR2 SVGAGI. With V trimmed by 5 bases and J by 2 bases, 6 bases remained unmatched. The CDR3 contains 15 residues.

The sample holds many counts of this clonotype. V and J are TRBV6-5 and TRBJ1-2, with D possibly matching TRBD1 (6 bases). The CDR3 consists of 15 residues. Germline V gene data show CDR1 as MNHEY and CDR2 as SVGAGI. The ends were cut back, 6 bases at V and 7 bases at J, with 21 bases in the middle. CDR3 DNA sequence: TGTGCCAGCAGCTCACAGGGCCGGGACCCGGCTGGCTACACCTTC. It specifies CASSSQGRDPAGYTF.

The V call is TRBV18, the J call TRBJ2-1; no clear D gene. Trimming stripped 3 bases from V and 6 bases from J, with 3 bases between. This CDR3 spans 11 amino acids. The germline gives CDR1 KGHSH, CDR2 LQKENI. DNA for the CDR3: TGTGCCAGCTCACCTTCCAATGAGCAGTTCTTC. This codes for CASSPSNEQFF.

Comment on this clonotype: A much larger clone differs from this one at a single base, so this may be a read error. The chain carries TRBV5-1 and TRBJ2-7; no reliable D call. Germline CDR1 reads SGHRS; CDR2 reads YFSETQ. Trimming removed 4 bases from V and 7 bases from J, with 15 bases in between. The CDR3 is made up of 13 amino acids. The CDR3, as DNA: TGCGCCAGCAGCGAGTCGGGCGGCCGAGAGCAGTACTTC. Protein: CASSESGGREQYF.

This clonotype was counted many times. The genes are TRBV5-5 and TRBJ1-2, with 8 nucleotides matching TRBD1. Per germline, CDR1 SGHKS and CDR2 YYEKEE (reference sequence). The CDR3 runs 14 residues. With 0 bases clipped from V and 5 bases from J, the junction kept 3 bases outside the gene matches. The CDR3 DNA reads as TGTGCCAGCAGCTTGGTAGGACAGGGATATGGCTACACCTTC. The encoded protein is CASSLVGQGYGYTF.

This clonotype was counted many times. The rearrangement uses TRBV5-1 and TRBJ2-2; 8 bases align to TRBD2. V trimming: 4 bases; J trimming: 3 bases; junction bases outside the gene matches: 5. CDR3 size: 15 residues. In germline, CDR1 is SGHRS, CDR2 YFSETQ. As DNA, the CDR3 is TGCGCCAGCAGCGAGGCGGGGGGCGACACCGGGGAGCTGTTTTTT. It encodes CASSEAGGDTGELFF.

This clonotype occurred many times. J is TRBJ2-1 and V is TRBV11-2; tentative D call: TRBD2 (5 bases). The length of the CDR3 is 15 residues. V was shortened by 1 base and J by 3 bases, with 10 bases between the two germline ends. The germline V gene has CDR1 SGHAT and CDR2 FQNNGV. The CDR3 region is CASSLADSRYNEQFF. CDR3 in DNA: TGTGCCAGCAGCTTAGCGGACTCCCGCTACAATGAGCAGTTCTTC.

The sample holds many counts of this clonotype. The chain joins TRBV28 to TRBJ1-1, with a possible D match to TRBD1 (5 bases). The CDR3 runs 12 residues. V dropped 5 bases and J dropped 11 bases, with 15 bases sitting between them. Germline assignment: CDR1 MDHEN and CDR2 SYDVKM. The CDR3 nucleotides are TGTGCCAGCAGTACCCCCCAGGGTAAGGCTTTCTTT. Translation gives CASSTPQGKAFF.

This clonotype showed up many times. The chain is built from TRBV5-1 and TRBJ2-3; D possibly corresponds to TRBD2 (6 bases). V lost 2 bases, J lost 6 bases, and 19 bases lay in between. Germline V gene lookup returns CDR1 SGHRS and CDR2 YFSETQ. This CDR3 has 16 amino acids. CDR3 bases: TGCGCCAGCAGCTTTCGAGGGCGGGGTGTGGGCGATACGCAGTATTTT. This sequence encodes CASSFRGRGVGDTQYF. The full variable domain, rest sourced from reference TRBV5-1 and TRBJ2-3, is KAGVTQTPRYLIKTRGQQVTLSCSPISGHRSVSWYQQTPGQGLQFLFEYFSETQRNKGNFPGRFSGRQFSNSRSEMNVSTLELGDSALYLCASSFRGRGVGDTQYFGPGTRLTVL.

This clonotype was detected many times. The rearrangement uses TRBV7-9 and TRBJ2-5, with D possibly matching TRBD1 (5 bases). Germline V lookup: CDR1 SEHNR, CDR2 FQNEAQ (reference sequence). This CDR3 has 15 amino acids. V lost 1 base to trimming and J lost 2 bases, with 11 bases between them. In DNA form, the CDR3 reads TGTGCCAGCAGCTTAGAAGGGTCAGGGCAAGAGACCCAGTACTTC. Amino acids: CASSLEGSGQETQYF.

This clonotype is labeled as medium-sized. This rearrangement joins TRBV10-3 to TRBJ2-1; TRBD2 agrees at 12 bases. This CDR3 spans 16 amino acids. Trimming took 2 bases from V and 9 from J; bases not matched to a gene: 8. Germline V gene sequence: CDR1 ENHRY, CDR2 SYGVKD. DNA of the CDR3: TGTGCCATCAGTGAGACTAGCGGGGGGCTAGGGGGTGAGCAGTTCTTC. Translated, it gives CAISETSGGLGGEQFF.

Ten or more counts support this clonotype. The gene calls are TRBV5-6 and TRBJ2-6, with D perhaps assigned TRBD1 or TRBD2 (5 bases each). In germline, CDR1 is SGHDT, CDR2 YYEEEE. The CDR3 runs 16 residues. Trimming removed 1 base at V and 2 bases at J, with 10 bases between. The CDR3 DNA reads TGTGCCAGCAGCTTGCGAGGGGCGCCTGGGGCCAACGTCCTGACTTTC. This sequence encodes CASSLRGAPGANVLTF.

This clonotype came up many times. One end of the junction varies from germline; a read error may be responsible. The chain carries TRBV3-1 and TRBJ1-2, with D hard to call. Looked up from germline, CDR1 is LGHDT and CDR2 is YNNKEL (reference sequence). The CDR3 consists of 12 residues. CDR3 coding DNA: TGTGCCAGCAGCCAAGGCCCCTTGGGTTGGATCTTC. Its protein is CASSQGPLGWIF. The entire variable domain, with the rest obtained from reference TRBV3-1 and TRBJ1-2, is as follows: DTAVSQTPKYLVTQMGNDKSIKCEQNLGHDTMYWYKQDSKKFLKIMFSYNNKELIINETVPNRFSPKSPDKAHLNLHINSLELGDSAVYFCASSQGPLGWIFGSGTRLTVV.

This clonotype was recorded at least ten times. The DNA for the CDR3 is TGCGCCAGCAGCCCCCTCGCGGGGAGCCAAGAGACCCAGTACTTC. Amino acids: CASSPLAGSQETQYF. V gene TRBV5-1 combines with J gene TRBJ2-5; maybe TRBD2 (6 bases). Trimming took 4 bases from V and 1 from J, leaving 14 bases between them. CDR3 length equals 15 residues. The germline V gene encodes CDR1 SGHRS and CDR2 YFSETQ.

In the case of this clonotype: One base away lies a much larger clone, so this may be a sequencing read error. The J gene is TRBJ2-1, the V gene TRBV5-1; 7 nucleotides line up with TRBD2. This CDR3 has 16 residues. Germline loops: CDR1 SGHRS, CDR2 YFSETQ. The V segment lost 3 bases and the J segment 1 base; nucleotides outside the gene matches: 7. The CDR3 loop reads CASSSAAGKSYNEQFF. The CDR3 DNA sequence: TGCGCCAGCAGCTCGGCAGCGGGGAAATCCTACAATGAGCAGTTCTTC. Full variable domain (missing parts from reference TRBV5-1 and TRBJ2-1): KAGVTQTPRYLIKTRGQQVTLSCSPISGHRSVSWYQQTPGQGLQFLFEYFSETQRNKGNFPGRFSGRQFSNSRSEMNVSTLELGDSALYLCASSSAAGKSYNEQFFGPGTRLTVL.

This clonotype has at least ten counts. The V call is TRBV29-1, the J call TRBJ1-3; perhaps TRBD1 as D (5 bases). CDR1 SQVTM and CDR2 ANQGSEA come from the germline V gene. CDR3 length equals 14 residues. The V end was cut by 4 bases, the J end by 4 bases, with 14 bases between. The CDR3 here is CSVGVSGLGNTIYF. DNA of the CDR3: TGCAGCGTTGGCGTGTCAGGGTTGGGAAACACCATATATTTT.

This clonotype was picked up many times. The rearrangement joins TRBV6-2 or TRBV6-3 to TRBJ2-7; 10 bases match TRBD2. CDR3 length: 16 residues. J lost 0 bases, V lost 6 bases, and 8 bases had no gene match. The germline CDR1 and CDR2 sequences are MNHEY and SVGEGT. CDR3 residues: CASSDLRTSGSYEQYF. The CDR3 nucleotides read TGTGCCAGCAGCGACCTTCGGACTAGCGGCTCCTACGAGCAGTACTTC.

In this sample, this clonotype turned up many times. The V call is TRBV5-1, the J call TRBJ2-3; the D is unclear. The germline V and J ends were trimmed by 4 bases and 4 bases, with 13 bases remaining between them. The CDR3 is 14 residues long. Germline values: CDR1 SGHRS, CDR2 YFSETQ. The CDR3 here is CASSLGLYADTQYF. The CDR3 nucleotides read TGCGCCAGCAGCCTTGGTCTATATGCAGATACGCAGTATTTT.

This clonotype was recorded at least ten times. This chain joins TRBV9 and TRBJ1-1; D possibly corresponds to TRBD1 (6 bases). Germline CDR1 and CDR2: SGDLS and YYNGEE. The ends were cut back, 4 bases at V and 8 bases at J, with 24 bases in the middle. The CDR3 loop spans 16 amino acids. The CDR3 DNA follows: TGTGCCAGCAGCCCGCGCATCGGGACACCCAGACGAGAAGCTTTCTTT. It specifies CASSPRIGTPRREAFF.

This clonotype came up a few times. V usage is TRBV6-5 and J usage is TRBJ1-2; the D gene is possibly TRBD1 (5 bases). The germline V and J ends were trimmed by 5 bases and 1 base, with 11 bases remaining between them. Germline assignment: CDR1 MNHEY and CDR2 SVGAGI. CDR3 length: 14 amino acids. The CDR3 loop reads CASSRDGLNYGYTF. For the CDR3, the DNA is TGTGCCAGCAGTAGGGACGGACTTAACTATGGCTACACCTTC.